The 8 T cell receptor beta chains below were found in one sample sequenced in a study of T cell responses to AZD1222 COVID-19 vaccine. Assay used: immunoSEQ multiplex PCR; TCRdb lists only in-frame clones, some missing. The data hold approximately 150,000 clones, with approximately 86% observed a single time. The sequences come from peripheral blood, collected 28 days after the second dose of the MenACWY control vaccine. The receptors were gathered from an adult who received the MenACWY meningococcal vaccine as a control.

The rearrangement uses TRBV29-1 and TRBJ1-3; D ambiguous. CDR1 is SQVTM, CDR2 ANQGSEA, per germline. The CDR3 runs to 12 residues. Trimming left V 4 bases short and J 1 base short, with 5 bases between. The CDR3 spells CSVAPSGNTIYF. Here the CDR3 DNA reads TGCAGCGTTGCTCCATCTGGAAACACCATATATTTT.

The chain links TRBV5-4 to TRBJ2-7, with 7 bases lining up with TRBD1. The CDR3 contains 14 residues. Losses at the gene ends were 0 bases for V and 5 bases for J; bases not matched to a gene: 5. CDR1 is SGHNT, CDR2 YYREEE, per germline (reference sequence). Here the CDR3 reads CASSLATGPHEQYF. In DNA, the CDR3 is TGTGCCAGCAGCTTGGCGACAGGGCCCCACGAGCAGTACTTC.

This chain uses TRBV7-2 with TRBJ2-2; 8 nucleotides align to TRBD1. The trim removed 1 base at V and 1 base at J, leaving 2 bases unmatched. The CDR3 is 16 amino acids. The germline gives CDR1 SGHTA, CDR2 FQGNSA. The DNA for the CDR3 is TGTGCCAGCAGCTTAGACAGGGGGGTGAACACCGGGGAGCTGTTTTTT. It encodes CASSLDRGVNTGELFF.

In its sample, this clone was seen once. The genes are TRBV7-2 and TRBJ1-1; 10 positions match TRBD1. V trimming: 1 base; J trimming: 4 bases; junction bases outside the gene matches: 6. There are 16 residues in the CDR3. Per germline, CDR1 SGHTA and CDR2 FQGNSA. The CDR3 protein is CASSLVLDRGATEAFF. In DNA, the CDR3 is TGTGCCAGCAGCTTAGTGTTGGACAGGGGGGCCACTGAAGCTTTCTTT.

The chain employs TRBV5-1 and TRBJ2-2; 9 bases are shared with TRBD1. With 0 bases clipped from V and 3 bases from J, the junction kept 3 bases outside the gene matches. This CDR3 contains 16 residues. CDR1 is SGHRS and CDR2 is YFSETQ in the germline V gene. The CDR3 loop is CASSLEGTGYTGELFF. CDR3 bases: TGCGCCAGCAGCTTGGAGGGGACAGGGTACACCGGGGAGCTGTTTTTT. Supplemented by reference TRBV5-1 and TRBJ2-2, the full variable domain reads KAGVTQTPRYLIKTRGQQVTLSCSPISGHRSVSWYQQTPGQGLQFLFEYFSETQRNKGNFPGRFSGRQFSNSRSEMNVSTLELGDSALYLCASSLEGTGYTGELFFGEGSRLTVL.

The genes are TRBV7-9 and TRBJ2-5, with a weak D call TRBD2 (5 bases). This CDR3 is built from 12 residues. The V gene's germline CDR1 is SEHNR and CDR2 FQNEAQ (reference sequence). V was trimmed by 8 bases and J by 2 bases, leaving 9 bases between them. The CDR3 is CASLTNQETQYF. The CDR3 bases are TGTGCCAGCTTGACTAATCAAGAGACCCAGTACTTC.

The chain carries TRBV11-3 and TRBJ2-2, with 8 nucleotides matching TRBD1. The CDR3 totals 16 residues. From germline, CDR1 is SGHNT and CDR2 YENEEA. The junction had 7 bases not matched to a gene; V was cut back by 4 bases and J by 3 bases. Written as DNA, the CDR3 is TGTGCCAGCAGCTCCAACAGGGGGTTGTACACCGGGGAGCTGTTTTTT. Translation gives CASSSNRGLYTGELFF.

This chain connects TRBV11-3 to TRBJ2-7; 7 nucleotides match TRBD1. There are 13 residues in the CDR3. Trimming cost V 5 bases and J 6 bases; bases outside gene matches: 7. Germline loops: CDR1 SGHNT, CDR2 YENEEA. CDR3 loop: CASSDRDGVEQYF. CDR3 sequence (DNA): TGTGCCAGCAGCGACAGGGATGGCGTCGAGCAGTACTTC.